This TCR beta chain was sequenced in a study of monozygotic twins with inflammatory bowel disease (dated by TCRdb to between 2017 and 2020). Study-level background: A total of about 28 monozygotic twin pairs were included in the full study, comprising nine German pairs (four IBD-concordant, five IBD-discordant) and 19 IBD-discordant Danish pairs. The search for disease-associated traits relied mainly on comparing, within discordant pairs, IBD patients with their genetically identical healthy co-twins. Each individual had, on average, about 151 000 unique TCRalpha sequences and 181 000 unique TCRbeta sequences available for analysis. Results the study describes overall, beyond this receptor: Background noise and inter-individual variability may have been introduced into the repertoires by the differing immunosuppressive treatments among patients. Fewer clonotypes were shared with other individuals by IBD patients than by healthy twins, most markedly in patients showing signs of disease activity. Different T cell subtypes could not be distinguished in the analysis. The results gave no support for a single strong signal or clonotype linked to IBD. No difference in repertoire similarity was observed between concordant and discordant twins, possibly owing to limited statistical power. IBD patients had lower TCRbeta repertoire diversity, measured by the inverse Simpson index, than their healthy co-twins.

The library was prepared using 5' RACE. The input for every TCR library was around 4,000 ng of total RNA. For each sample, cDNA synthesis was carried out in eight separate reactions using SMARTScribe reverse transcriptase. During cDNA synthesis, unique molecular identifiers containing a 6-nucleotide sample barcode were introduced by template switching. TCRalpha and TCRbeta cDNA was amplified in two nested PCRs of 16 and 9 cycles, and bead purification was carried out after each PCR. Before amplification, the cDNA was treated with uracil DNA-glycosylase and purified using the QIAquick PCR purification kit. In the second PCR, Illumina TruSeq-compatible adapters and sample-specific barcodes were added. Library quality and concentration were checked on TapeStation and Qubit, and libraries were pooled at approximately 4.7 ng each. Sequencing of pooled libraries was carried out on an Illumina HiSeq2500 single-index Rapid Run using 2 x 100 bp reads and custom sequencing primers. On the authors' methods: MiGEC version 1.2.6 was used for UMI-based consensus assembly, which corrected PCR and sequencing errors. MiXCR version 2.1.1 was used to carry out V(D)J alignment, clonotype assembly and CDR3 extraction. To normalise gene usage, clonotype sharing and MAIT/NKT TCR abundance, the analysis used the top 1000, 10 000 and 20 000 clonotypes per sample. After downsampling to 27 000 UMIs, diversity was calculated as the inverse Simpson index using the vegan R package. Paired Mann-Whitney U tests were applied to discordant twin pairs, with Benjamini-Hochberg correction for multiple testing. Following TCRdb reprocessing, every CDR3 protein sequence forms one entry, and DNA is not provided. What appears here as the V and J calls and clone size reflects TCRdb's work, not the paper's. This specimen's table enumerates 440,000 or so distinct CDR3 sequences. The top ten hold 2% to 2.5% of the sample.

From cysteine to phenylalanine, the CDR3 is 15 amino acids long. The DNA sequence is not available. CDR1 SGHRS and CDR2 YFSETQ are derived from the germline V gene. Comments on this clonotype: It lacks a known antigen.

From each donor, a roughly 2.6 ml peripheral blood sample was collected into PAXgene tubes and stored at -80 degrees C. Total RNA was isolated from whole blood with the PAXgene blood miRNA kit on an automated QIAcube, without T cell sorting. Peripheral blood from monozygotic twin pairs, either concordant or discordant for inflammatory bowel disease, underwent deep TCRalpha and TCRbeta repertoire profiling that used unique molecular barcoding. Smoking habits were recorded for all twin pairs, and each individual was classified as a current, former or never smoker. The rearrangement joined TRBV5-1 to TRBJ1-1; TCRdb lists TRBD1, though no DNA is available to test this call. The source of this sequence is a human donor with ulcerative colitis or Crohn's disease, or a healthy co-twin of an affected twin (not recorded which). Input material: blood. The CDR3 corresponds to CASSLGSTANTEAFF.